The 15 T cell receptor beta chains below all came from one sample that was sequenced in a study of blood T cell repertoires in COVID-19. Some clones are missing from TCRdb's copy, which holds only in-frame ones; the method was immunoSEQ multiplex PCR. Of around 260,000 clones detected, 86% appear once; the ten largest clones hold roughly 1.8%. The sequenced sample was peripheral blood. These receptors were collected from a man aged 25 to 45 with active or convalescent COVID-19.

This clone appeared a few times. V and J are TRBV19 and TRBJ1-2; the match to TRBD1 covers 8 bases. After removal of 4 bases from V and 0 bases from J, the junction contained 10 bases not matched to a gene. This CDR3 is 17 amino acids long. CDR1 is LNHDA, CDR2 SQIVND, per germline (reference sequence). CDR3 nucleotide sequence: TGTGCCAGTAGTAGAGGGACAACAGGGGGATCTAACTATGGCTACACCTTC. Translated, it gives CASSRGTTGGSNYGYTF. Full variable domain (remainder filled in from reference TRBV19 and TRBJ1-2): DGGITQSPKYLFRKEGQNVTLSCEQNLNHDAMYWYRQDPGQGLRLIYYSQIVNDFQKGDIAEGYSVSREKKESFPLTVTSAQKNPTAFYLCASSRGTTGGSNYGYTFGSGTRLTVV.

J is TRBJ1-1 and V is TRBV24-1, with 8 bases matching TRBD1. The CDR3 totals 15 residues. Germline CDR1 KGHDR, CDR2 SFDVKD. Losses at the gene ends were 4 bases for V and 0 bases for J; bases not matched to a gene: 3. The CDR3 sequence is CATSEETGVNTEAFF. CDR3 in DNA: TGTGCCACCAGTGAGGAGACAGGGGTGAACACTGAAGCTTTCTTT.

The J gene is TRBJ2-5, the V gene TRBV14; D gene unclear. The germline V gene encodes CDR1 SGHDN and CDR2 FVKESK. V was cut by 4 bases and J by 0 bases, with 9 bases left in between. The CDR3 totals 14 residues. This chain's CDR3 is CASSPPRYQETQYF. CDR3 DNA: TGTGCCAGCAGCCCCCCTCGGTACCAAGAGACCCAGTACTTC.

The genes are TRBV3-1 (or the pseudogene TRBV3-2) and TRBJ1-2; no firm D call. Germline CDR1 reads LGHDT; CDR2 reads YNNKEL (reference sequence). The V end lost 2 bases, the J end lost 5 bases, and 6 bases lay between the germline ends. There are 12 residues in the CDR3. The CDR3 loop reads CASSQQVYGYTF. In nucleotides, the CDR3 is TGTGCCAGCAGCCAACAGGTTTATGGCTACACCTTC.

The rearrangement links TRBV7-9 to TRBJ2-1; 9 bases line up with TRBD1. J lost 10 bases, V lost 1 base, and 2 bases had no gene match. CDR3 length equals 13 residues. Germline V gene sequence: CDR1 SEHNR, CDR2 FQNEAQ (reference sequence). CDR3 in DNA: TGTGCCAGCAGCTTAGGGACAGGGGTCGAGCAGTTCTTC. It specifies CASSLGTGVEQFF.

This chain connects TRBV5-6 to TRBJ2-3; 7 bases map to TRBD2. Losses at the gene ends were 3 bases for V and 2 bases for J; bases not matched to a gene: 6. The germline V gene has CDR1 SGHDT and CDR2 YYEEEE. The length of the CDR3 is 15 residues. CDR3 sequence (DNA): TGTGCCAGCAGCTCCCTAGCGGAAACCACAGATACGCAGTATTTT. Protein: CASSSLAETTDTQYF.

This clone was detected once. The chain recombines TRBV7-9 with TRBJ2-1; TRBD2 matches at 10 bases. V lost 2 bases and J lost 7; bases outside the gene matches: 14. CDR1 and CDR2 (germline): SEHNR, FQNEAQ (reference sequence). The length of the CDR3 is 18 residues. The CDR3 region has the DNA TGTGCCAGCAGCTTAAGTATGGGCAAGCGGGGGGGTGGTAATGAGCAGTTCTTC. Translation: CASSLSMGKRGGGNEQFF.

The chain couples TRBV4-3 to TRBJ1-2; TRBD1 aligns across 7 bases. The V gene end was trimmed by 0 bases and the J gene end by 3 bases; junction bases not matched to a gene: 4. Germline lookup yields CDR1 LGHNA and CDR2 YSLEER. CDR3 size: 15 residues. CDR3 nucleotide sequence: TGCGCCAGCAGCCAAGACAGGGGGGATTACTATGGCTACACCTTC. Translation gives CASSQDRGDYYGYTF.

The chain employs TRBV3-1 (or the pseudogene TRBV3-2) and TRBJ1-3, with 7 positions matching TRBD1. V lost 4 bases, J lost 4 bases, and 16 bases stayed unmatched. The CDR3 spans 18 residues. CDR1 LGHDT and CDR2 YNNKEL come from the germline V gene (reference sequence). CDR3 nucleotides: TGTGCCAGCAGCCCCGGTACCTCCGGGACAGTTTTAGGAAACACCATATATTTT. It is translated as CASSPGTSGTVLGNTIYF.

The chain is built from TRBV6-1 and TRBJ1-3, with TRBD1 identical over 8 bases. In germline, CDR1 is MNHNS, CDR2 SASEGT. J was trimmed by 0 bases and V by 2 bases; bases with no gene match: 18. The CDR3 length is 21 residues. As DNA, the CDR3 is TGTGCCAGCAGTGAATCTATGTGGGACAGGTTTCTCTCTCGCTCTGGAAACACCATATATTTT. Amino acids: CASSESMWDRFLSRSGNTIYF.

This clone has just a few counts. The rearrangement uses TRBV6-5 and TRBJ1-5, with a tentative D call TRBD1 (5 bases). The CDR3 is made up of 14 amino acids. Germline V gene data show CDR1 as MNHEY and CDR2 as SVGAGI. With 0 bases removed from V and 5 bases from J, the gap between germline ends came to 8 bases. In nucleotides, the CDR3 is TGTGCCAGCAGTTACTCCAGGGAACATCAGCCCCAGCATTTT. Translating gives CASSYSREHQPQHF.

The chain is built from TRBV13 and TRBJ2-7; no firm D call. Looked up from germline, CDR1 is PRHDT and CDR2 is FYEKMQ (reference sequence). Trimming removed 4 bases from V and 3 bases from J, with 7 bases in between. This CDR3 has 12 residues. The CDR3 is CASSSEIYEQYF. CDR3 bases: TGTGCCAGCAGCTCGGAGATCTACGAGCAGTACTTC.

This chain joins TRBV11-3 and TRBJ1-1; D perhaps matches TRBD1 (5 bases). The CDR3 runs to 13 residues. V lost 8 bases and J lost 1, with 11 bases in between. Germline V gives CDR1 SGHNT, CDR2 YENEEA. This chain's CDR3 is CASLQVRNTEAFF. The CDR3, as DNA: TGTGCCAGCTTACAGGTCCGGAACACTGAAGCTTTCTTT. The full variable domain, with the rest looked up from reference TRBV11-3 and TRBJ1-1, is EAGVVQSPRYKIIEKKQPVAFWCNPISGHNTLYWYLQNLGQGPELLIRYENEEAVDDSQLPKDRFSAERLKGVDSTLKIQPAELGDSAVYLCASLQVRNTEAFFGQGTRLTVV.

The chain uses TRBV23-1 and TRBJ1-2; 9 nucleotides align to TRBD1. TRBV23-1 is an ORF, and what it does is uncertain. V gave up 4 bases and J gave up 4 bases; unmatched junction bases: 4. The CDR3 is made up of 14 amino acids. CDR3: CASSPPTGGYGYTF. The DNA of the CDR3 is TGCGCCAGCAGTCCCCCGACAGGGGGCTATGGCTACACCTTC.

This chain connects TRBV5-1 to TRBJ2-7, with D perhaps TRBD1 (6 bases). Trimming pared 3 bases from V and 10 bases from J, leaving 17 bases between. The CDR3 consists of 13 residues. Germline values: CDR1 SGHRS, CDR2 YFSETQ. CDR3 nucleotides: TGCGCCAGCAGCTCGCCCGACAGGAAACAACAGTACTTC. Encoded protein: CASSSPDRKQQYF.